Listed below are T cell receptor beta chains from one sample, sequenced in a study of regulatory T cells in long-lasting Graves disease. TCRdb reanalysed the multiplex PCR reads using MiXCR and keeps one entry per CDR3 protein. The table records more than 400,000 distinct CDR3 sequences, about 16% of them present only once. The sample also formed part of further work on T cells in Graves' hyperthyroidism and ophthalmopathy.

The material sequenced was peripheral blood mononuclear cells (PBMCs), taken at new diagnosis, from a patient treated with antithyroid drugs. The receptors here all came from a woman between 25 and 40 years old with Graves disease. CDR3s include the opening cysteine and the closing phenylalanine or tryptophan. Each record gives: J gene, clone size, CDR3 length, V gene, D gene, CDR3 protein, CDR3 DNA. The D gene is left open where the match is weak. Clone size is given for some rows only: seen once, a few or many times, or a class if the clone is expanded.

J gene: TRBJ2-1
clone size: .
CDR3 length: 14
V gene: TRBV28
D gene: TRBD2
CDR3 protein: CASSFASGNNEQFF
CDR3 DNA: TGTGCCAGCAGTTTCGCTAGCGGTAACAATGAGCAGTTCTTC

J gene: TRBJ2-4
clone size: few
CDR3 length: 17
V gene: TRBV29-1
D gene: TRBD2
CDR3 protein: CSVGGGEVAIAKNIQYF
CDR3 DNA: TGCAGCGTTGGGGGGGGGGAGGTCGCCATAGCCAAAAACATTCAGTACTTC

J gene: TRBJ1-1
clone size: many
CDR3 length: 14
V gene: TRBV7-2
D gene: .
CDR3 protein: CASSLAGFLGEAFF
CDR3 DNA: TGTGCCAGCAGCTTAGCTGGTTTCTTGGGGGAAGCTTTCTTT

J gene: TRBJ1-2
clone size: many
CDR3 length: 15
V gene: TRBV6-1
D gene: .
CDR3 protein: CASSPDSSSNYGYTF
CDR3 DNA: TGTGCCAGCAGTCCCGACAGCTCTTCTAACTATGGCTACACCTTC

J gene: TRBJ2-2
clone size: many
CDR3 length: 14
V gene: TRBV4-3
D gene: .
CDR3 protein: CASSQDSIPGELFF
CDR3 DNA: TGCGCCAGCAGCCAAGATTCTATCCCCGGGGAGCTGTTTTTT

J gene: TRBJ2-7
clone size: many
CDR3 length: 13
V gene: TRBV3-1
D gene: .
CDR3 protein: CASSQVSVGEQYF
CDR3 DNA: TGTGCCAGCAGCCAAGTTTCTGTTGGCGAGCAGTACTTC

J gene: TRBJ2-3
clone size: many
CDR3 length: 16
V gene: TRBV29-1
D gene: TRBD2
CDR3 protein: CSVEDHTSGSTDTQYF
CDR3 DNA: TGCAGCGTTGAAGATCACACTAGCGGTAGCACAGATACGCAGTATTTT

J gene: TRBJ1-2
clone size: many
CDR3 length: 15
V gene: TRBV15
D gene: .
CDR3 protein: CATSRTPGANYGYTF
CDR3 DNA: TGTGCCACCAGCAGAACTCCTGGAGCTAACTATGGCTACACCTTC

J gene: TRBJ2-1
clone size: many
CDR3 length: 16
V gene: TRBV20-1
D gene: TRBD2
CDR3 protein: CSVGTSGRSSYNEQFF
CDR3 DNA: TGCAGTGTTGGGACTAGCGGGAGATCGTCCTACAATGAGCAGTTCTTC

J gene: TRBJ1-6
clone size: .
CDR3 length: 17
V gene: TRBV27
D gene: .
CDR3 protein: CASSPRTRLSFYSPLHF
CDR3 DNA: TGTGCCAGCAGTCCAAGGACAAGACTCTCCTTTTATTCACCCCTCCACTTT

J gene: TRBJ1-2
clone size: many
CDR3 length: 12
V gene: TRBV11-2
D gene: .
CDR3 protein: CASSREISGYTF
CDR3 DNA: TGTGCCAGCAGCCGGGAGATTTCTGGCTACACCTTC

J gene: TRBJ2-4
clone size: .
CDR3 length: 14
V gene: TRBV6-1
D gene: .
CDR3 protein: CASSESRAKNIQYF
CDR3 DNA: TGTGCCAGCAGTGAAAGCAGAGCCAAAAACATTCAGTACTTC

J gene: TRBJ2-1
clone size: many
CDR3 length: 14
V gene: TRBV2
D gene: TRBD1
CDR3 protein: CASSRRTGNNEQFF
CDR3 DNA: TGTGCCAGCAGCAGGAGGACAGGGAACAATGAGCAGTTCTTC

J gene: TRBJ2-7
clone size: many
CDR3 length: 15
V gene: TRBV27
D gene: TRBD1
CDR3 protein: CASSFGSRGLYEQYF
CDR3 DNA: TGTGCCAGCAGTTTTGGTTCCAGGGGGCTCTACGAGCAGTACTTC

J gene: TRBJ1-1
clone size: .
CDR3 length: 13
V gene: TRBV19
D gene: .
CDR3 protein: CASSILPNTEAFF
CDR3 DNA: TGTGCCAGTAGTATCCTCCCAAACACTGAAGCTTTCTTT

J gene: TRBJ2-5
clone size: .
CDR3 length: 14
V gene: TRBV27
D gene: .
CDR3 protein: CASSFLGSRETQYF
CDR3 DNA: TGTGCCAGCAGTTTCTTGGGCTCACGAGAGACCCAGTACTTC

J gene: TRBJ2-3
clone size: many
CDR3 length: 14
V gene: TRBV2
D gene: .
CDR3 protein: CASSDLAKVDTQYF
CDR3 DNA: TGTGCCAGCAGTGATTTAGCGAAAGTAGATACGCAGTATTTT

J gene: TRBJ2-1
clone size: few
CDR3 length: 13
V gene: TRBV12-3/TRBV12-4
D gene: TRBD1
CDR3 protein: CASRDRGRNEQFF
CDR3 DNA: TGTGCCAGTCGGGACAGGGGGCGAAATGAGCAGTTCTTC

J gene: TRBJ2-7
clone size: many
CDR3 length: 14
V gene: TRBV27
D gene: TRBD1
CDR3 protein: CASSLGQGPFEQYF
CDR3 DNA: TGTGCCAGCAGTTTGGGACAGGGACCGTTTGAGCAGTACTTC

J gene: TRBJ2-1
clone size: many
CDR3 length: 14
V gene: TRBV27
D gene: .
CDR3 protein: CASSSGRSVNEQFF
CDR3 DNA: TGTGCCAGCAGTTCGGGCCGCTCAGTCAATGAGCAGTTCTTC

J gene: TRBJ2-3
clone size: .
CDR3 length: 14
V gene: TRBV10-3
D gene: TRBD2
CDR3 protein: CAPNQAGAANTQYF
CDR3 DNA: TGTGCCCCCAACCAAGCGGGAGCAGCGAATACGCAGTATTTT

J gene: TRBJ2-2
clone size: .
CDR3 length: 15
V gene: TRBV7-9
D gene: .
CDR3 protein: CASSFGQTNTGERFF
CDR3 DNA: TGTGCCAGCAGCTTTGGACAGACGAACACCGGGGAGCGGTTTTTT

J gene: TRBJ2-1
clone size: few
CDR3 length: 15
V gene: TRBV6-1
D gene: .
CDR3 protein: CASSEARRVYNEQFF
CDR3 DNA: TGTGCCAGCAGTGAAGCGCGGCGGGTGTACAATGAGCAGTTCTTC

J gene: TRBJ1-2
clone size: few
CDR3 length: 14
V gene: TRBV6-2/TRBV6-3
D gene: TRBD1
CDR3 protein: CASTDRDARYGYTF
CDR3 DNA: TGTGCCAGCACCGACAGGGACGCGCGCTATGGCTACACCTTC

J gene: TRBJ2-5
clone size: many
CDR3 length: 16
V gene: TRBV3-1
D gene: .
CDR3 protein: CASSQDSEAGQETQYF
CDR3 DNA: TGTGCCAGCAGCCAAGACTCGGAGGCGGGGCAAGAGACCCAGTACTTC

J gene: TRBJ1-1
clone size: many
CDR3 length: 15
V gene: TRBV12-3/TRBV12-4
D gene: .
CDR3 protein: CASSFTLNGAGEAFF
CDR3 DNA: TGTGCCAGCAGTTTCACTCTCAATGGGGCGGGGGAAGCTTTCTTT

J gene: TRBJ1-3
clone size: many
CDR3 length: 15
V gene: TRBV7-8
D gene: .
CDR3 protein: CASRPGPGAGNTIYF
CDR3 DNA: TGTGCCAGCCGCCCCGGCCCAGGGGCTGGAAACACCATATATTTT

J gene: TRBJ1-2
clone size: .
CDR3 length: 15
V gene: TRBV27
D gene: TRBD1
CDR3 protein: CASRWTGGGNYGYTF
CDR3 DNA: TGTGCCAGCAGATGGACAGGGGGGGGTAACTATGGCTACACCTTC

J gene: TRBJ2-7
clone size: many
CDR3 length: 15
V gene: TRBV28
D gene: TRBD2
CDR3 protein: CASSFMTSGSYEQYF
CDR3 DNA: TGTGCCAGCAGCTTTATGACTAGCGGTTCCTACGAGCAGTACTTC

J gene: TRBJ1-2
clone size: few
CDR3 length: 16
V gene: TRBV19
D gene: .
CDR3 protein: CASSIVGDGANYGYTF
CDR3 DNA: TGTGCCAGTAGTATAGTAGGGGACGGCGCTAACTATGGCTACACCTTC

J gene: TRBJ2-3
clone size: many
CDR3 length: 12
V gene: TRBV12-3/TRBV12-4
D gene: TRBD2
CDR3 protein: CASRPGGDTQYF
CDR3 DNA: TGTGCCAGCAGGCCGGGGGGAGATACGCAGTATTTT

J gene: TRBJ2-1
clone size: few
CDR3 length: 19
V gene: TRBV7-6
D gene: TRBD2
CDR3 protein: CASSIPAGGGRGPYNEQFF
CDR3 DNA: TGTGCCAGCAGCATCCCGGCTGGGGGCGGGAGGGGCCCTTACAATGAGCAGTTCTTC

J gene: TRBJ2-2
clone size: few
CDR3 length: 15
V gene: TRBV9
D gene: TRBD2
CDR3 protein: CASSVAAGATGELFF
CDR3 DNA: TGTGCCAGCAGCGTAGCCGCGGGAGCGACTGGGGAGCTGTTTTTT

J gene: TRBJ2-2
clone size: .
CDR3 length: 11
V gene: TRBV20-1
D gene: .
CDR3 protein: CSARLWGELFF
CDR3 DNA: TGCAGTGCCCGGCTCTGGGGGGAGCTGTTTTTT

J gene: TRBJ2-1
clone size: .
CDR3 length: 14
V gene: TRBV20-1
D gene: TRBD2
CDR3 protein: CSAQAGGPSDEQFF
CDR3 DNA: TGCAGTGCCCAAGCGGGAGGGCCAAGCGATGAGCAGTTCTTC

J gene: TRBJ2-2
clone size: many
CDR3 length: 16
V gene: TRBV30
D gene: TRBD2
CDR3 protein: CAWRLLAGKGRGELFF
CDR3 DNA: TGTGCCTGGAGGTTACTAGCGGGAAAGGGGCGCGGGGAGCTGTTTTTT

J gene: TRBJ1-1
clone size: many
CDR3 length: 12
V gene: TRBV7-2
D gene: .
CDR3 protein: CASSVNRAAAFF
CDR3 DNA: TGTGCCAGCAGCGTTAACAGGGCGGCAGCTTTCTTT

J gene: TRBJ1-2
clone size: few
CDR3 length: 14
V gene: TRBV9
D gene: TRBD1
CDR3 protein: CASSVQGQDHGYTF
CDR3 DNA: TGTGCCAGCAGCGTCCAGGGACAGGACCATGGCTACACCTTC

J gene: TRBJ2-7
clone size: few
CDR3 length: 15
V gene: TRBV6-1
D gene: TRBD1
CDR3 protein: CASRTWTGGIYEQYF
CDR3 DNA: TGTGCCAGCAGGACCTGGACAGGGGGCATCTACGAGCAGTACTTC

J gene: TRBJ2-1
clone size: many
CDR3 length: 15
V gene: TRBV3-1
D gene: TRBD2
CDR3 protein: CASNSRLAGAYEQFF
CDR3 DNA: TGTGCCAGCAACTCTAGACTAGCGGGAGCATATGAGCAGTTCTTC

J gene: TRBJ2-5
clone size: few
CDR3 length: 17
V gene: TRBV6-2/TRBV6-3
D gene: TRBD1
CDR3 protein: CASSYQTGTGRGETQYF
CDR3 DNA: TGTGCCAGCAGTTACCAAACCGGGACAGGGAGGGGAGAGACCCAGTACTTC

J gene: TRBJ2-2
clone size: many
CDR3 length: 13
V gene: TRBV3-1
D gene: .
CDR3 protein: CASSQQGTGELFF
CDR3 DNA: TGTGCCAGCAGCCAACAGGGAACCGGGGAGCTGTTTTTT

J gene: TRBJ2-2
clone size: few
CDR3 length: 16
V gene: TRBV2
D gene: .
CDR3 protein: CASSDRTRLNTGELFF
CDR3 DNA: TGTGCCAGCAGTGATAGGACAAGACTGAACACCGGGGAGCTGTTTTTT

J gene: TRBJ2-3
clone size: many
CDR3 length: 16
V gene: TRBV20-1
D gene: TRBD2
CDR3 protein: CSVIPWIAGITDTQYF
CDR3 DNA: TGCAGTGTTATCCCGTGGATAGCGGGGATCACAGATACGCAGTATTTT

J gene: TRBJ2-2
clone size: many
CDR3 length: 15
V gene: TRBV30
D gene: TRBD2
CDR3 protein: CAWTRLAGVAGELFF
CDR3 DNA: TGTGCCTGGACCAGACTAGCGGGAGTTGCCGGGGAGCTGTTTTTT

J gene: TRBJ2-3
clone size: many
CDR3 length: 16
V gene: TRBV9
D gene: TRBD2
CDR3 protein: CASSLATSGSSDTQYF
CDR3 DNA: TGTGCCAGCAGCCTTGCGACTAGCGGGAGTTCAGATACGCAGTATTTT

J gene: TRBJ2-1
clone size: .
CDR3 length: 12
V gene: TRBV6-1
D gene: .
CDR3 protein: CASRGAGDEQFF
CDR3 DNA: TGTGCCAGCAGGGGGGCCGGGGATGAGCAGTTCTTC

J gene: TRBJ2-5
clone size: many
CDR3 length: 14
V gene: TRBV12-3/TRBV12-4
D gene: TRBD2
CDR3 protein: CASSPGLAQETQYF
CDR3 DNA: TGTGCCAGCAGTCCGGGACTAGCGCAAGAGACCCAGTACTTC

J gene: TRBJ2-1
clone size: few
CDR3 length: 12
V gene: TRBV19
D gene: TRBD1
CDR3 protein: CASEGQGNEQFF
CDR3 DNA: TGTGCCAGTGAGGGACAGGGCAATGAGCAGTTCTTC

J gene: TRBJ2-3
clone size: many
CDR3 length: 16
V gene: TRBV6-5
D gene: .
CDR3 protein: CASSYGTFSSTDTQYF
CDR3 DNA: TGTGCCAGCAGTTATGGGACTTTTTCCAGCACAGATACGCAGTATTTT

J gene: TRBJ2-1
clone size: many
CDR3 length: 12
V gene: TRBV7-2
D gene: .
CDR3 protein: CASSAQAGEQFF
CDR3 DNA: TGTGCCAGCAGCGCTCAAGCGGGTGAGCAGTTCTTC

J gene: TRBJ2-3
clone size: many
CDR3 length: 11
V gene: TRBV7-9
D gene: .
CDR3 protein: CASSLMDTQYF
CDR3 DNA: TGTGCCAGCAGCTTAATGGATACGCAGTATTTT

J gene: TRBJ2-2
clone size: many
CDR3 length: 14
V gene: TRBV12-3/TRBV12-4
D gene: .
CDR3 protein: CASSLRGNTGELFF
CDR3 DNA: TGTGCCAGCAGTTTACGCGGAAACACCGGGGAGCTGTTTTTT